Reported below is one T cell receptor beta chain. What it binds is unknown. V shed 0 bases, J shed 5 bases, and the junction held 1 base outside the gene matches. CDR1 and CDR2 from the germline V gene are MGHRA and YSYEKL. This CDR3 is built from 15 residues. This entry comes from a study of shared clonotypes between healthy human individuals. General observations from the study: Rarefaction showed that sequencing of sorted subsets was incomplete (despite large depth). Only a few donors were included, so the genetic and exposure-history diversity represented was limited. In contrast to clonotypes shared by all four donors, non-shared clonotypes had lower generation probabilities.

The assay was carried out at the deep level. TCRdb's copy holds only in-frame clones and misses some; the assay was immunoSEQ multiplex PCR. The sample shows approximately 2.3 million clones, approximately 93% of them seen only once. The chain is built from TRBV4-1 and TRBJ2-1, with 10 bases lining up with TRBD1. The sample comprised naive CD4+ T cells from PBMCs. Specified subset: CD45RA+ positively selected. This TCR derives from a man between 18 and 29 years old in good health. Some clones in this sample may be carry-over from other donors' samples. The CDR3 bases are TGCGCCAGCAGCCAAGATGGACAGGGGGACAATGAGCAGTTCTTC. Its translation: CASSQDGQGDNEQFF.